This TCR beta chain appears in the sequencing data of a study of siplizumab effects on memory and regulatory T cells. About this clone: The antigen is unknown.

General study results and limits: Neither a naive nor a memory phenotype was assignable to roughly 80-97% of proliferating CD4+ or CD8+ clones. Siplizumab significantly decreased alloreactive sequences from unstimulated CD4+ memory cells. Naive T cells looked more diverse than memory cells, and they looked like major contributors to the alloresponse.

The assay covered 100,000 or so TCR templates per sample. TCRdb's table, derived via immunoSEQ multiplex PCR, lists solely in-frame clones and lacks some. Found here are over 100,000 clones, roughly 94% of them singletons; the top ten hold more than 0.65%. The TCR was taken from a human donor in good health. The sample comprised Tregs sorted from blood.

In nucleotides, the CDR3 is TGTGCCAGCTCAATCCGGGGACTAGCGGGGCCAGGGAATGAGCAGTTCTTC. Translating it yields CASSIRGLAGPGNEQFF. The chain employs TRBV18 and TRBJ2-1; 13 nucleotides line up with TRBD2. V shed 5 bases, J shed 7 bases, and the junction held 11 bases outside the gene matches. CDR3 size: 17 residues. The V gene's germline CDR1 is KGHSH and CDR2 LQKENI. The full variable domain, its missing parts supplied by reference TRBV18 and TRBJ2-1, is NAGVMQNPRHLVRRRGQEARLRCSPMKGHSHVYWYRQLPEEGLKFMVYLQKENIIDESGMPKERFSAEFPKEGPSILRIQQVVRGDSAAYFCASSIRGLAGPGNEQFFGPGTRLTVL.